The clone carrying this T cell receptor (beta chain) was observed many times. Hyperthyroidism cases were recent diagnoses of under 2 months' duration in people aged 18 to 65. What supplied the PBMCs was 7.5 to 10 ml of fresh peripheral blood. Germline V gene lookup returns CDR1 MNHEY and CDR2 SVGEGT. V was pared by 5 bases and J by 9 bases, with 11 bases between. This CDR3 is 13 amino acids long. This sample stems from a study of Graves' ophthalmopathy and Graves' hyperthyroidism. Researchers took RNA transcripts and amplified TCR beta CDR3 regions from them. HTBI primers primed a first-round RT-PCR, and a second-round multiplex PCR followed. TCRdb passed the multiplex PCR reads through MiXCR, listing each CDR3 protein once. This table has 300,000 to 500,000 distinct CDR3 sequences, about 16% appearing once.

What was sequenced was peripheral blood. The rearrangement links TRBV6-2 or TRBV6-3 to TRBJ1-6; D remains ambiguous. This TCR came from a woman younger than 35 with stable Graves' hyperthyroidism. CDR3 nucleotide sequence: TGTGCCAGCAGTCCGAGCGGGGTTTCACCCCTCCACTTT. Translated, it gives CASSPSGVSPLHF.